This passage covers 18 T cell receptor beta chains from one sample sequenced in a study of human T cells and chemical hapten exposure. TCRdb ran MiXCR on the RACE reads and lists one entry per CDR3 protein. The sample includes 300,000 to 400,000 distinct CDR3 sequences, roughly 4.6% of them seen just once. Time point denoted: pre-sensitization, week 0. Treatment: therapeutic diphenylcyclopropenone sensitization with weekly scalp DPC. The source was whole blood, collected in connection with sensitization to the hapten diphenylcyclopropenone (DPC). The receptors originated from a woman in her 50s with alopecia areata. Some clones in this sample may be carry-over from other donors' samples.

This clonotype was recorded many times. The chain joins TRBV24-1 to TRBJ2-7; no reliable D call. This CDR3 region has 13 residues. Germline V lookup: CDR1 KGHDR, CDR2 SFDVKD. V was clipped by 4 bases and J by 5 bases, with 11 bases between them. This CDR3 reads CATSDTAYHEQYF. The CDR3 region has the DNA TGTGCCACCAGTGACACGGCGTACCACGAGCAGTACTTC.

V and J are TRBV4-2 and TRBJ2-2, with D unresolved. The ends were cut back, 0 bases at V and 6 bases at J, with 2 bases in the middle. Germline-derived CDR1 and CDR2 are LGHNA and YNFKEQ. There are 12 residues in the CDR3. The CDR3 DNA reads TGTGCCAGCAGCCAAGATGCCGGGGAGCTGTTTTTT. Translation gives CASSQDAGELFF.

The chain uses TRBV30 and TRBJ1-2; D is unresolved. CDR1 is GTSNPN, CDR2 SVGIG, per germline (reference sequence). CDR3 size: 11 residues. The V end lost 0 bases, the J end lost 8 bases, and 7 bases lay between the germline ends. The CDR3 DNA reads TGTGCCTGGAGTGTACGGGAGGGCTACACCTTC. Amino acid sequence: CAWSVREGYTF. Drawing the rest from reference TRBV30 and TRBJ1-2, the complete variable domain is SQTIHQWPATLVQPVGSPLSLECTVEGTSNPNLYWYRQAAGRGLQLLFYSVGIGQISSEVPQNLSASRPQDRQFILSSKKLLLSDSGFYLCAWSVREGYTFGSGTRLTVV.

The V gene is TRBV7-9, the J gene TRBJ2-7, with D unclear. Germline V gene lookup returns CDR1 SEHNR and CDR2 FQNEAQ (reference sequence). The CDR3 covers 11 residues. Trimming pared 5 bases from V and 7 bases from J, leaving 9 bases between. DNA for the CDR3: TGTGCCAGCAGCGGTCAATCTGAGCAGTACTTC. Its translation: CASSGQSEQYF.

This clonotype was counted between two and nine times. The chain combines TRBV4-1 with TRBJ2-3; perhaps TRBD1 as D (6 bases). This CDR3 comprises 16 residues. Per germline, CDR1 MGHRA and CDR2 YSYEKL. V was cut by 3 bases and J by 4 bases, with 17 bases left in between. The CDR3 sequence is CASSHPLTGSPDTQYF. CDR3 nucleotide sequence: TGCGCCAGCAGCCACCCTCTTACAGGGTCCCCAGATACGCAGTATTTT.

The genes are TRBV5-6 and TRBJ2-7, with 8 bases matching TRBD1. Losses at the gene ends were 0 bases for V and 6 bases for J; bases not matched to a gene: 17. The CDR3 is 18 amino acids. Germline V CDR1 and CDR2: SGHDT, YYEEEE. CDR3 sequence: CASSLAKQGAYAGGEQYF. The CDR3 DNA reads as TGTGCCAGCAGCTTGGCCAAGCAGGGGGCGTATGCGGGCGGCGAGCAGTACTTC. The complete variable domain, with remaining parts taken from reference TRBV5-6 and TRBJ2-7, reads DAGVTQSPTHLIKTRGQQVTLRCSPKSGHDTVSWYQQALGQGPQFIFQYYEEEERQRGNFPDRFSGHQFPNYSSELNVNALLLGDSALYLCASSLAKQGAYAGGEQYFGPGTRLTVT.

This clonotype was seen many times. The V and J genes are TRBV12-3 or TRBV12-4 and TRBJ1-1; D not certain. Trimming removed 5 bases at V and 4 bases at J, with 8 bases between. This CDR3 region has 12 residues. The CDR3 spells CASSQTRTEAFF. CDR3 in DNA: TGTGCCAGCAGTCAGACTCGCACTGAAGCTTTCTTT.

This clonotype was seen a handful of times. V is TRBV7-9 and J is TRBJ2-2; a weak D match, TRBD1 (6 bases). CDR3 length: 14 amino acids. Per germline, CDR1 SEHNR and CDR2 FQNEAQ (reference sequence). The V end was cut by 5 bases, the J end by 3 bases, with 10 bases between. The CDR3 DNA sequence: TGTGCCAGCAGCCGAGCAGGGGACACCGGGGAGCTGTTTTTT. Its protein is CASSRAGDTGELFF.

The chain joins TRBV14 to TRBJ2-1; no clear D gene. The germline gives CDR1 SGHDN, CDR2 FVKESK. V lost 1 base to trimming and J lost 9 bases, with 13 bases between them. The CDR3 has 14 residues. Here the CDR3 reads CASSQAIVAGEQFF. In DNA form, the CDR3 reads TGTGCCAGCAGCCAAGCGATTGTCGCCGGTGAGCAGTTCTTC.

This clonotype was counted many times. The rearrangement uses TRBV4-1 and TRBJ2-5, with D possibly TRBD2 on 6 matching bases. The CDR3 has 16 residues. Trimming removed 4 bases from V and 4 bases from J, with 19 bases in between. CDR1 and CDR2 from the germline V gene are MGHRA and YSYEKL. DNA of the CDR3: TGCGCCAGCAGCCTCAGTGGTTCGGGGGTAGGAGAGACCCAGTACTTC. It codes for CASSLSGSGVGETQYF.

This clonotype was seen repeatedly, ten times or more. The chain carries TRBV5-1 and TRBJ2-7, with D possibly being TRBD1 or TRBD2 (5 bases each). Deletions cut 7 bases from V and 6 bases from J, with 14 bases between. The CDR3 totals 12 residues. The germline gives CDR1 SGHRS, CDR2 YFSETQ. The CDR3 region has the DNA TGCGCCAGCGGTCTCGGTGGGGGCGAGCAGTACTTC. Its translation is CASGLGGGEQYF.

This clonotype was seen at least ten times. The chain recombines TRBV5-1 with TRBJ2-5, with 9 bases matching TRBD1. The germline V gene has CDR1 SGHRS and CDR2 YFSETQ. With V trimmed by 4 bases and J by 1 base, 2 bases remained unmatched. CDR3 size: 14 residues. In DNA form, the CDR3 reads TGCGCCAGCAGCCGGGACAGGGCCCAAGAGACCCAGTACTTC. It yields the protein CASSRDRAQETQYF.

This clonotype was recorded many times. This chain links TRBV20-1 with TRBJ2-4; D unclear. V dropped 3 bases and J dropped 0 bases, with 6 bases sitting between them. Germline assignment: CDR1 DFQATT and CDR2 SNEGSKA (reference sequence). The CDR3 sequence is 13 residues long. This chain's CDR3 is CSASDPAKNIQYF. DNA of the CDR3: TGCAGTGCTAGTGACCCAGCCAAAAACATTCAGTACTTC.

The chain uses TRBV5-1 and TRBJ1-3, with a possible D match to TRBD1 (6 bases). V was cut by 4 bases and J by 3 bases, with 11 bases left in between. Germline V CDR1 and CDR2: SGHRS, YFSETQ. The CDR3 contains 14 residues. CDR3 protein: CASSIGQIGNTIYF. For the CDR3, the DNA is TGCGCCAGCAGCATAGGACAGATTGGAAACACCATATATTTT.

This CDR3 is CASSVEDSGPYEQYF. CDR3 nucleotides: TGTGCCAGCAGCGTAGAAGATAGCGGCCCCTACGAGCAGTACTTC. The chain links TRBV9 to TRBJ2-7, with a weak D call TRBD2 (6 bases). V lost 0 bases, J lost 2 bases, and 12 bases lay in between. The CDR3 contains 15 residues. Looked up from germline, CDR1 is SGDLS and CDR2 is YYNGEE.

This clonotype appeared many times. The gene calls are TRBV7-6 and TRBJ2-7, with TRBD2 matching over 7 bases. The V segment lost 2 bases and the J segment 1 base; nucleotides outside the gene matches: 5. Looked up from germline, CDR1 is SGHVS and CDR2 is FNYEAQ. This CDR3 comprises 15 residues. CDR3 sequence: CASSLYGGGSYEQYF. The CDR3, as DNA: TGTGCCAGCAGCTTATATGGCGGGGGTTCCTACGAGCAGTACTTC.

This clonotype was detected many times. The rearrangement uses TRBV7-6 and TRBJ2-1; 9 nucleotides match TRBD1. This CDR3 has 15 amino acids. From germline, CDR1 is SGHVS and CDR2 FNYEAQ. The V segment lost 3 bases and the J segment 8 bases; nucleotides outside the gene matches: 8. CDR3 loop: CASSFGQGFQYEQFF. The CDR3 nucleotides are TGTGCCAGCAGCTTCGGACAGGGGTTCCAATATGAGCAGTTCTTC.

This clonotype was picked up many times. CDR3 sequence (DNA): TGCGCCAGCAGCCAGGGTCTCTTTGCCAACTATGGCTACACCTTC. This gives the protein CASSQGLFANYGYTF. The chain carries TRBV4-1 and TRBJ1-2; D call uncertain. V gave up 3 bases and J gave up 2 bases, with 13 bases separating them. Germline assignment: CDR1 MGHRA and CDR2 YSYEKL. The CDR3 totals 15 residues.